This TCR beta chain appears in the sequencing data of a study of shared clonotypes between healthy human individuals. Looking at the study overall: A couple of female and a few male donors aged 18 to 49 were enrolled.

CDR3 size: 15 residues. The germline CDR1 and CDR2 sequences are MGHDK and SYGVNS. J was trimmed by 9 bases and V by 1 base; bases with no gene match: 6. A roughly 200 ng quantity of DNA, 29,000 or so T cell genomes, went into the sorted-subset replicate PCRs. Some clones are missing from TCRdb's copy, which holds only in-frame ones; the method was immunoSEQ multiplex PCR. Among millions of clones listed, roughly 94% were seen once. This clone was recorded only once. The chain links TRBV25-1 to TRBJ2-1; 10 positions match TRBD2. The clonotype was recovered from a man younger than 35 in good health. Sequencing was performed on naive CD4+ T cells sorted from blood. Described subset: CD45RA+ positively selected. CDR3 DNA: TGTGCCAGCAGTGAATCAAATAGCGGGAGGTTTGAGCAGTTCTTC. Protein: CASSESNSGRFEQFF.